The present T cell receptor (beta chain) was sequenced within a study of blood T cells in healthy people across ages. This CDR3 comprises 13 residues. V shed 1 base and J shed 8 bases, with 6 bases lying between them. From germline, CDR1 is SGHTA and CDR2 FQGTGA. Primers used in a second PCR of roughly 6 to 12 cycles were a sample-barcoded 5' primer and a J-beta primer mix. One entry per CDR3 protein results from TCRdb running MiXCR on the 5' RACE reads. Of 800,000 to 950,000 distinct CDR3 sequences listed, 29% are singletons. This same sample was also taken into another study, of T cells of mothers and their children.

V is TRBV7-3 and J is TRBJ1-6, with no clear D. Sequencing used blood. The TCR comes from a woman aged 40 to 50 in good health. CDR3 loop: CASSLMKDSPLHF. The CDR3 coding sequence is TGTGCCAGCAGCTTAATGAAGGATTCACCCCTCCACTTT.